This note documents a single T cell receptor beta chain sequence. Antigen: not known. Trimming stripped 3 bases from V and 11 bases from J, with 14 bases between. The CDR3 has 13 residues. From germline, CDR1 is LNHNV and CDR2 YYDKDF (reference sequence). These data belong to a study of T-cell memory formation after mild COVID-19. Overall study: Across donors, TCR clusters were largely donor specific.

Employing constant-segment primers, 5'RACE generated TCR alpha and TCR beta cDNA libraries bearing sample barcodes and UMIs. A single record per CDR3 protein comes from TCRdb applying MiXCR to the 5' RACE reads. The data contain about 210,000 distinct CDR3 sequences, roughly 30% of them seen just once; the ten biggest clones take up about 10%. Points from the study as a whole: Clones shrinking between day 15 and 85 showed a balanced CD4/CD8 split, and those that grew later tilted toward CD4+. Largely, contracting CD4+ clones fell within CM and EM, and contracting CD8+ clones within EMRA.

This TCR was recovered from an adult woman who had mild COVID-19 (a few samples of this study predate the infection). Cell type and time point are not known. J is TRBJ2-1 and V is TRBV15; D gene uncertain. Sequencing used PBMCs or a T cell subset sorted from them (not recorded which). The CDR3 bases are TGTGCCACCAGCAGTCGACCCTTTCTCAAGCAGTTCTTC. Translated: CATSSRPFLKQFF.